What follows describes a single T cell receptor beta chain. No antigen is known for it. The source of the sample is a study of identical twins. General study results and limits: Because invariant MAIT and iNKT cells could be present, zero-insertion analyses could be partly confounded. Clonotypes of the beta chain that were abundant in cord blood carried fewer insertions (memory repertoires showed none). Sequences that were out-of-frame, alpha and twin-shared displayed an excess of low generation probability. The same donors were not followed; conclusions instead depended on cross-sectional statistical analysis.

Via MiXCR, TCRdb re-called the 5' RACE reads, giving one row per CDR3 protein. The sample records about 200,000 distinct CDR3 sequences, roughly a tenth being singletons. Germline-derived CDR1 and CDR2 are MNHNS and SASEGT. The CDR3 is 15 residues long. With 6 bases clipped from V and 2 bases from J, the junction kept 7 bases outside the gene matches. The chain carries TRBV6-1 and TRBJ2-3, with 8 nucleotides matching TRBD2. The specimen sequenced was memory T cells sorted from blood. This sequence originates from a man aged 45 to 65 in good health. CDR3 region: CASRERGGPTDTQYF. The DNA for the CDR3 is TGTGCCAGCAGGGAACGGGGGGGCCCCACAGATACGCAGTATTTT.